The 21 T cell receptor beta chains below come from one sample, sequenced in a study of OX40 agonist ivuxolimab in advanced cancers. Profiled with immunoSEQ multiplex PCR; TCRdb holds only in-frame clones, not every one. The sample includes about 56,000 clones, 82% of them seen just once. Sequenced material: CD4+ or CD8+ T cells sorted from blood, taken in a trial of the OX40 agonist ivuxolimab. The receptors were gathered from an adult with an advanced solid tumor such as melanoma, head and neck, liver or kidney cancer.

The CDR3 sequence: CASSPPDRVEAFF. The CDR3 DNA reads as TGTGCCAGCTCACCACCGGACAGGGTTGAAGCTTTCTTT. This sequence joins TRBV18 and TRBJ1-1; the match to TRBD1 covers 8 bases. J lost 7 bases, V lost 0 bases, and 1 base had no gene match. Germline V lookup: CDR1 KGHSH, CDR2 LQKENI. The CDR3 loop spans 13 amino acids. Full variable domain (remainder filled in from reference TRBV18 and TRBJ1-1): NAGVMQNPRHLVRRRGQEARLRCSPMKGHSHVYWYRQLPEEGLKFMVYLQKENIIDESGMPKERFSAEFPKEGPSILRIQQVVRGDSAAYFCASSPPDRVEAFFGQGTRLTVV.

This chain uses TRBV7-8 with TRBJ1-1; 8 bases map to TRBD1. J gave up 10 bases and V 2 bases, and 12 bases lay outside the gene matches. Germline V CDR1 and CDR2: SGHVS, FQNEAQ. The CDR3 extends over 15 amino acids. CDR3 in DNA: TGTGCCAGCAGCTTATCCCGCTTGACAGGGGAAGGAGCTTTCTTT. As protein: CASSLSRLTGEGAFF.

V usage is TRBV5-6 and J usage is TRBJ2-5; D possibly corresponds to TRBD1 (6 bases). This CDR3 is built from 13 residues. Germline V CDR1 and CDR2: SGHDT, YYEEEE. V was shortened by 2 bases and J by 5 bases, with 10 bases between the two germline ends. The CDR3 DNA is TGTGCCAGCAGCTTACAGGGATATGAGACCCAGTACTTC. Its protein is CASSLQGYETQYF.

The J gene is TRBJ1-6, the V gene TRBV5-1; D not certain. Germline CDR1 is SGHRS and CDR2 is YFSETQ. There are 16 residues in the CDR3. Trimming stripped 0 bases from V and 7 bases from J, with 14 bases between. The CDR3 spells CASSLGSGINNSPLHF. The CDR3 bases are TGCGCCAGCAGCTTGGGGTCCGGGATTAACAATTCACCCCTCCACTTT.

In DNA, the CDR3 is TGTGCCAGCAGCCCTCTTCGCGGGAGTATGAATGAGCAGTTCTTC. Translated: CASSPLRGSMNEQFF. This chain connects TRBV6-5 to TRBJ2-1; 7 nucleotides line up with TRBD2. The CDR3 runs to 15 residues. V was clipped by 6 bases and J by 7 bases; unmatched bases: 12. Per germline, CDR1 MNHEY and CDR2 SVGAGI.

This clone came up a few times. This chain links TRBV28 with TRBJ1-5; tentatively, D is TRBD1 (6 bases). Looked up from germline, CDR1 is MDHEN and CDR2 is SYDVKM. V lost 7 bases and J 0 bases, leaving 19 bases between the germline ends. The CDR3 totals 17 residues. CDR3 in amino acids: CASNHAQGSFSNQPQHF. The DNA for the CDR3 is TGTGCCAGCAACCACGCGCAGGGGAGTTTTAGCAATCAGCCCCAGCATTTT.

The V gene is TRBV18, the J gene TRBJ2-1; the D gene is possibly TRBD1 (6 bases). Germline V CDR1 and CDR2: KGHSH, LQKENI. The ends were cut back, 5 bases at V and 4 bases at J, with 12 bases in the middle. The CDR3 spans 14 residues. CDR3 bases: TGTGCCAGCTCAGCAAACGGACAGTACAATGAGCAGTTCTTC. Residues: CASSANGQYNEQFF.

The chain recombines TRBV11-2 with TRBJ2-1; 7 bases are shared with TRBD2. Germline CDR1 SGHAT, CDR2 FQNNGV. The CDR3 totals 14 residues. J lost 7 bases, V lost 1 base, and 4 bases had no gene match. For the CDR3, the DNA is TGTGCCAGCAGCTTAGGCGGGAGCAAGAATGAGCAGTTCTTC. It is translated as CASSLGGSKNEQFF.

This clone was counted once. This chain uses TRBV19 with TRBJ2-7; unclear D gene. Germline assignment: CDR1 LNHDA and CDR2 SQIVND (reference sequence). Trimming left V 5 bases short and J 4 bases short, with 15 bases between. The CDR3 sequence is 14 residues long. The CDR3 DNA reads TGTGCCAGTAGTGTTGATTTAAGCCCGTACGAGCAGTACTTC. The encoded protein is CASSVDLSPYEQYF.

V usage is TRBV6-5 and J usage is TRBJ1-2; D gene ambiguous. The germline gives CDR1 MNHEY, CDR2 SVGAGI. The CDR3 is made up of 13 amino acids. V was pared by 5 bases and J by 5 bases, with 12 bases between. CDR3 in DNA: TGTGCCAGCAGTACACCACAAACTTATGGCTACACCTTC. As protein: CASSTPQTYGYTF.

J is TRBJ2-2 and V is TRBV5-4, with D possibly matching TRBD2 (6 bases). The CDR3 runs 16 residues. V gave up 0 bases and J gave up 0 bases, with 9 bases separating them. The germline CDR1 and CDR2 sequences are SGHNT and YYREEE (reference sequence). CDR3 in DNA: TGTGCCAGCAGCTTGGTTGCGGGGACGAACACCGGGGAGCTGTTTTTT. Amino acid sequence: CASSLVAGTNTGELFF.

The chain uses TRBV28 and TRBJ2-6, with TRBD2 identical over 15 bases. V lost 4 bases to trimming and J lost 3 bases; unmatched junction nucleotides: 4. The germline gives CDR1 MDHEN, CDR2 SYDVKM. The CDR3 has 18 residues. For the CDR3, the DNA is TGTGCCAGCAGTTCACCGGGACTAGCGGGAGGTGGGGCCAACGTCCTGACTTTC. Amino acids: CASSSPGLAGGGANVLTF. Based on the CDR3 plus reference TRBV28 and TRBJ2-6, the full variable domain is DVKVTQSSRYLVKRTGEKVFLECVQDMDHENMFWYRQDPGLGLRLIYFSYDVKMKEKGDIPEGYSVSREKKERFSLILESASTNQTSMYLCASSSPGLAGGGANVLTFGAGSRLTVL.

The chain joins TRBV27 to TRBJ1-1; the D is unclear. This CDR3 is 15 amino acids long. The germline gives CDR1 MNHEY, CDR2 SMNVEV (reference sequence). Trimming took off 4 bases at V and 2 bases at J, with 14 bases between the two ends. CDR3 amino acids: CASSSGLGRNTEAFF. The CDR3 DNA follows: TGTGCCAGCAGTTCCGGTTTAGGACGAAACACTGAAGCTTTCTTT.

The chain links TRBV28 to TRBJ2-4, with TRBD2 matching 10 bases. Losses at the gene ends were 4 bases for V and 7 bases for J; bases not matched to a gene: 4. The germline V gene encodes CDR1 MDHEN and CDR2 SYDVKM. This CDR3 has 14 residues. The CDR3 is CASSSPGLANIQYF. Written as DNA, the CDR3 is TGTGCCAGCAGTTCCCCGGGACTAGCGAACATTCAGTACTTC.

The rearrangement joins TRBV2 to TRBJ2-1; 10 positions agree with TRBD1. With 9 bases clipped from V and 6 bases from J, the junction kept 8 bases outside the gene matches. The length of the CDR3 is 14 residues. Germline V gene sequence: CDR1 SNHLY, CDR2 FYNNEI. The CDR3 region is CARASRTGGNEQFF. CDR3 DNA: TGTGCCAGGGCCTCCCGGACAGGGGGCAATGAGCAGTTCTTC.

Here the CDR3 reads CASRPQDSPLHF. The CDR3 DNA reads TGTGCCAGCAGACCCCAGGATTCACCCCTCCACTTT. J is TRBJ1-6 and V is TRBV7-2; D is ambiguous. Germline V lookup: CDR1 SGHTA, CDR2 FQGNSA. V lost 6 bases to trimming and J lost 8 bases, with 8 bases between them. The CDR3 has 12 residues. Based on the CDR3 plus reference TRBV7-2 and TRBJ1-6, the full variable domain is GAGVSQSPSNKVTEKGKDVELRCDPISGHTALYWYRQSLGQGLEFLIYFQGNSAPDKSGLPSDRFSAERTGGSVSTLTIQRTQQEDSAVYLCASRPQDSPLHFGNGTRLTVT.

The rearrangement joins TRBV6-6 to TRBJ1-5; 9 bases are shared with TRBD1. From germline, CDR1 is MNHNY and CDR2 SVGAGI (reference sequence). This CDR3 region has 15 residues. J was trimmed by 2 bases and V by 6 bases; bases with no gene match: 5. The CDR3 protein is CASSADRGGNQPQHF. CDR3 DNA: TGTGCCAGCAGCGCGGACAGGGGTGGCAATCAGCCCCAGCATTTT.

This chain uses TRBV5-4 with TRBJ2-2; possibly TRBD1 for D (6 bases). The CDR3 sequence is 15 residues long. V gave up 5 bases and J gave up 3 bases, with 14 bases separating them. Germline assignment: CDR1 SGHNT and CDR2 YYREEE (reference sequence). In DNA form, the CDR3 reads TGTGCCAGCAGTTTCGGGACATTGCACACCGGGGAGCTGTTTTTT. It codes for CASSFGTLHTGELFF.

The chain couples TRBV2 to TRBJ2-7; no reliable D call. CDR1 and CDR2 from the germline V gene are SNHLY and FYNNEI. The CDR3 is 11 amino acids. V lost 5 bases and J 7 bases, leaving 9 bases between the germline ends. CDR3 residues: CASSPLWEQYF. The CDR3 DNA reads TGTGCCAGCAGTCCTCTCTGGGAGCAGTACTTC.

This clone was recorded once. The genes are TRBV7-2 and TRBJ2-3, with 9 bases lining up with TRBD2. The CDR3 length is 16 residues. Germline-derived CDR1 and CDR2 are SGHTA and FQGNSA. V trimming: 5 bases; J trimming: 5 bases; junction bases outside the gene matches: 11. The CDR3 region has the DNA TGTGCCAGCAGCCCTAGGAGTAGCGGGGGAGGAGATACGCAGTATTTT. Protein: CASSPRSSGGGDTQYF.

In this sample, this clone is medium-sized. The chain has TRBV11-2 and TRBJ1-4, with a tentative D call TRBD1 (5 bases). Trimming left V 5 bases short and J 0 bases short, with 10 bases between. The V gene's germline CDR1 is SGHAT and CDR2 FQNNGV. This CDR3 has 15 residues. This CDR3 reads CASSRVGATNEKLFF. As DNA, the CDR3 is TGTGCCAGCAGCCGAGTGGGGGCAACTAATGAAAAACTGTTTTTT.